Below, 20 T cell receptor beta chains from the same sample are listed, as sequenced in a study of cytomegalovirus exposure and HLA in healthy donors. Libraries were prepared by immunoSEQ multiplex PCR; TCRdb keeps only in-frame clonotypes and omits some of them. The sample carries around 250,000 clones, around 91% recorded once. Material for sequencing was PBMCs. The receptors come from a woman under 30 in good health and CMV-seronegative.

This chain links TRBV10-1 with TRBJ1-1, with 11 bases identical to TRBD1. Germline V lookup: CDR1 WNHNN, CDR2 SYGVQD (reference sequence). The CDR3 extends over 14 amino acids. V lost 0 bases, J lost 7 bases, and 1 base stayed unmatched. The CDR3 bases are TGCGCCAGCAGTGAGTCCGGGACAGGGGGTGAAGCTTTCTTT. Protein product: CASSESGTGGEAFF.

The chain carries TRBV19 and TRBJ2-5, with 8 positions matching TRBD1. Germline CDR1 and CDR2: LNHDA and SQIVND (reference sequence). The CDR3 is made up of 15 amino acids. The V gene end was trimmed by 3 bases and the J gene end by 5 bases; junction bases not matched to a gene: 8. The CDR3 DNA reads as TGTGCCAGTAGTATTCTAGGCAGGGGGCGGGAGACCCAGTACTTC. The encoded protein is CASSILGRGRETQYF.

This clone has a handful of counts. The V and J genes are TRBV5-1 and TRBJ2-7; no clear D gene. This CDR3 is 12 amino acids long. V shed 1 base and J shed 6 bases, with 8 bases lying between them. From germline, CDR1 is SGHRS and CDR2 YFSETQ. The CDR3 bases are TGCGCCAGCAGCTTGACACAGACCGAGCAGTACTTC. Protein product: CASSLTQTEQYF.

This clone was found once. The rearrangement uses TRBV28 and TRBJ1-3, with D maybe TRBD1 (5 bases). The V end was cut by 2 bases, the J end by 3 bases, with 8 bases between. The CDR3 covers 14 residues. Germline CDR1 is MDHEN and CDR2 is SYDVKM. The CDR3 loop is CASSLQGIGNTIYF. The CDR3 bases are TGTGCCAGCAGTTTACAGGGAATTGGAAACACCATATATTTT.

CDR3 sequence (DNA): TGTGCCAGCGATAGGGGTCCGACCCTTGAGCCTTACACCTTC. It encodes CASDRGPTLEPYTF. The V and J genes are TRBV2 and TRBJ1-2; D is perhaps TRBD1 (5 bases). Trimming took off 8 bases at V and 11 bases at J, with 24 bases between the two ends. The V gene's germline CDR1 is SNHLY and CDR2 FYNNEI. The CDR3 covers 14 residues.

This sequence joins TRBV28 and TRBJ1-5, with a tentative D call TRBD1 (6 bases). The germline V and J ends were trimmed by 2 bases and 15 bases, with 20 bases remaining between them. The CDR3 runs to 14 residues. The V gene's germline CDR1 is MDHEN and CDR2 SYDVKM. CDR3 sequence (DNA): TGTGCCAGCAGTTTACCCACAGGGCCCTTGGGTTTGCATTTT. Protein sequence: CASSLPTGPLGLHF.

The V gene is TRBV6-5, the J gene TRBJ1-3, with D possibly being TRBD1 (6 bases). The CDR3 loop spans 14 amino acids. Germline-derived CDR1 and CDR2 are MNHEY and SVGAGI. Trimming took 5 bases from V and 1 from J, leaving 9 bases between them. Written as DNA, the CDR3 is TGTGCCAGCAGTAGGGGGGGATCTGGAAACACCATATATTTT. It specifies CASSRGGSGNTIYF.

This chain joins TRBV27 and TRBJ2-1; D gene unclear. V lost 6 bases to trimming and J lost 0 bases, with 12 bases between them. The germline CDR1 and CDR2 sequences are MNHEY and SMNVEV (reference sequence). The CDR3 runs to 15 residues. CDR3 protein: CASSPSMSSYNEQFF. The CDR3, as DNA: TGTGCCAGCAGCCCTTCCATGAGCTCCTACAATGAGCAGTTCTTC.

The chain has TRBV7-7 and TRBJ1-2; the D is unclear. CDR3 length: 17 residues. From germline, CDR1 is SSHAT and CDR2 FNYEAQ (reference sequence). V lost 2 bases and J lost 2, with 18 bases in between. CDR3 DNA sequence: TGTGCCAGCAGCTTACTAAAAGGGCGGGGTTTGAACTATGGCTACACCTTC. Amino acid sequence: CASSLLKGRGLNYGYTF.

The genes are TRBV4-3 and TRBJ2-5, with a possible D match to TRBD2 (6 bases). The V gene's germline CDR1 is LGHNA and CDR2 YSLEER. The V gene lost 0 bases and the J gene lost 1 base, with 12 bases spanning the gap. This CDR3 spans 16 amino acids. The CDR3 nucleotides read TGCGCCAGCAGCCAAGATTGGAGGGTGGGCCAAGAGACCCAGTACTTC. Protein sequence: CASSQDWRVGQETQYF.

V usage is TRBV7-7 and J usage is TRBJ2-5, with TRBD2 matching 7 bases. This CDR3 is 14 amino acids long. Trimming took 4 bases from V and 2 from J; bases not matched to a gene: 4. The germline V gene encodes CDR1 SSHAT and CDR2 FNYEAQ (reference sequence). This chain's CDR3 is CASSWGGNQETQYF. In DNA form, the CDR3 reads TGTGCCAGCAGCTGGGGAGGGAATCAAGAGACCCAGTACTTC. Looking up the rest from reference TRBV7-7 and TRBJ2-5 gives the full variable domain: GAGVSQSPRYKVTKRGQDVTLRCDPISSHATLYWYQQALGQGPEFLTYFNYEAQPDKSGLPSDRFSAERPEGSISTLTIQRTEQRDSAMYRCASSWGGNQETQYFGPGTRLLVL.

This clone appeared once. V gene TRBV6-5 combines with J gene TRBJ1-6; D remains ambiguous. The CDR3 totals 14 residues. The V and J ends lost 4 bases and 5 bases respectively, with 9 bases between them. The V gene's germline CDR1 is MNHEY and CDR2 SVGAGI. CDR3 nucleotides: TGTGCCAGCAGTTCCAAGCCGCATAATTCACCCCTCCACTTT. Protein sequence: CASSSKPHNSPLHF.

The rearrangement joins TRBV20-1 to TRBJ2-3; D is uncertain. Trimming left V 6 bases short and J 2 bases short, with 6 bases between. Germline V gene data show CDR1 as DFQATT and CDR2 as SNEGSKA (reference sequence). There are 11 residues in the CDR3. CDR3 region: CSAQNTDTQYF. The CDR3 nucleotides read TGCAGTGCCCAAAACACAGATACGCAGTATTTT.

CDR3 region: CASSQEEGLVSPLHF. Here the CDR3 DNA reads TGCGCCAGCAGCCAAGAGGAGGGTTTGGTTTCACCCCTCCACTTT. The V call is TRBV4-3, the J call TRBJ1-6; D is ambiguous. Trimming shortened V by 0 bases and J by 9 bases, and 12 bases separated the two germline ends. The CDR3 contains 15 residues. The V gene's germline CDR1 is LGHNA and CDR2 YSLEER.

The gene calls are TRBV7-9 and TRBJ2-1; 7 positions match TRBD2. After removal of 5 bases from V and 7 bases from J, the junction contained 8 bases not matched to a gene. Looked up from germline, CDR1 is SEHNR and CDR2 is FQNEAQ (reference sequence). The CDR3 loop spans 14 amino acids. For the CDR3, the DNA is TGTGCCAGCAGCCCGGGGGGACTACAGAATGAGCAGTTCTTC. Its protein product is CASSPGGLQNEQFF.

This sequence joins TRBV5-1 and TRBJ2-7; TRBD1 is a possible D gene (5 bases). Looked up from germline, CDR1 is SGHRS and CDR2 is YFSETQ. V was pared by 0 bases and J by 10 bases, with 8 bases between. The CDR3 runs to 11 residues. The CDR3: CASSLDQGQYF. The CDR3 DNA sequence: TGCGCCAGCAGCTTGGACCAGGGTCAGTACTTC.

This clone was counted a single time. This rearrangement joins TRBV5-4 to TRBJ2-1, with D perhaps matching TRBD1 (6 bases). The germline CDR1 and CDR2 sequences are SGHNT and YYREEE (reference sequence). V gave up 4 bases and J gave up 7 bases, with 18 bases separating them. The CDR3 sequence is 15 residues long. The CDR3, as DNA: TGTGCCAGCAGCAATACAGGGTTCGTAATGAATGAGCAGTTCTTC. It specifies CASSNTGFVMNEQFF.

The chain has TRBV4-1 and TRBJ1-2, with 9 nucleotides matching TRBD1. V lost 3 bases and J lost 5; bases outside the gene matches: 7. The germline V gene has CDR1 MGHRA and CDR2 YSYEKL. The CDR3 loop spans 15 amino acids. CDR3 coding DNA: TGCGCCAGCAGCCAGGAGGGACAGGGTGGATATGGCTACACCTTC. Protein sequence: CASSQEGQGGYGYTF.

This CDR3 reads CSATGWSTDTQYF. DNA of the CDR3: TGCAGCGCGACAGGGTGGAGCACAGATACGCAGTATTTT. The chain is built from TRBV29-1 and TRBJ2-3; 7 bases align to TRBD1. The CDR3 has 13 residues. V dropped 7 bases and J dropped 0; count of bases not matched to a gene: 4. Germline V gene lookup returns CDR1 SQVTM and CDR2 ANQGSEA.

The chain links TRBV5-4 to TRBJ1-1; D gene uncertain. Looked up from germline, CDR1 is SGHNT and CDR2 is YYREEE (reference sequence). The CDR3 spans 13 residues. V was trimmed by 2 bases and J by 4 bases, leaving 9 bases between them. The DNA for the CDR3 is TGTGCCAGCAGCTTAGTAGTCGGCACTGAAGCTTTCTTT. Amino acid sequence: CASSLVVGTEAFF.